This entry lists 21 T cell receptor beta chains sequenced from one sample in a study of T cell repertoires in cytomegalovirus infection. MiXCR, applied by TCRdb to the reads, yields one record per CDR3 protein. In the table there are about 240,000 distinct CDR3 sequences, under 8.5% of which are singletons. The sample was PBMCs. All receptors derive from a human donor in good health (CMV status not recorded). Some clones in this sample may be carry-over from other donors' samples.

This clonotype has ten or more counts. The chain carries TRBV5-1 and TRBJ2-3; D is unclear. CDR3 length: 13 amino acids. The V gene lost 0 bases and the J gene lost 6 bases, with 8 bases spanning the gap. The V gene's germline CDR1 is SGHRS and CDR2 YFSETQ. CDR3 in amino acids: CASSLDLWDTQYF. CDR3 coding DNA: TGCGCCAGCAGCTTGGATCTTTGGGATACGCAGTATTTT.

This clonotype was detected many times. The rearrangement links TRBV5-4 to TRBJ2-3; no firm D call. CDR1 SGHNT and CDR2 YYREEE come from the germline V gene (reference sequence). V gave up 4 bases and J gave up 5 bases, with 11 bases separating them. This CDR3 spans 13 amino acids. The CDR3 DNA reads TGTGCCAGCAGCACCCCTTGGGGAGATACGCAGTATTTT. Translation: CASSTPWGDTQYF.

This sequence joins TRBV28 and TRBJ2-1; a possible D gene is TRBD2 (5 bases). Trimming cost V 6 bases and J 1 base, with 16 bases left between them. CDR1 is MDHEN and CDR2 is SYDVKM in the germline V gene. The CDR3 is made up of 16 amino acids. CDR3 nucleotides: TGTGCCAGCAGCAAACGGGGTGGTGTATCCTACAATGAGCAGTTCTTC. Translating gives CASSKRGGVSYNEQFF. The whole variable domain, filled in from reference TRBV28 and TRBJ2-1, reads DVKVTQSSRYLVKRTGEKVFLECVQDMDHENMFWYRQDPGLGLRLIYFSYDVKMKEKGDIPEGYSVSREKKERFSLILESASTNQTSMYLCASSKRGGVSYNEQFFGPGTRLTVL.

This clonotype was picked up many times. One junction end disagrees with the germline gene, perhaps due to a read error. Written as DNA, the CDR3 is TGTGCCAGCAGTTTAGGGGGCTCTGGGGCCAACGTCCTGACTTTC. It encodes CASSLGGSGANVLTF. The chain joins TRBV7-2 to TRBJ2-6; a possible D gene is TRBD1 (6 bases). The CDR3 sequence is 15 residues long. Germline V gene lookup returns CDR1 SGHTA and CDR2 FQGNSA.

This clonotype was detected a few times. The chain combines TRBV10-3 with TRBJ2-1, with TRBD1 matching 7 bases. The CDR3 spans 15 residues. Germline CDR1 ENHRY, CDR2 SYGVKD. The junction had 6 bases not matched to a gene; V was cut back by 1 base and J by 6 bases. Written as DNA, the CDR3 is TGTGCCATCAGTGAGTTAACAGGGGTCTCCAATGAGCAGTTCTTC. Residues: CAISELTGVSNEQFF.

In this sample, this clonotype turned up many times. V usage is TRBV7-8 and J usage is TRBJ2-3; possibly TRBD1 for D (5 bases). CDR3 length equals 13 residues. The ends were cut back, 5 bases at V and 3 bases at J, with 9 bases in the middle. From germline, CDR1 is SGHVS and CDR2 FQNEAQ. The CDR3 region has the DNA TGTGCCAGCAGCCGACAGTCGACAGATACGCAGTATTTT. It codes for CASSRQSTDTQYF.

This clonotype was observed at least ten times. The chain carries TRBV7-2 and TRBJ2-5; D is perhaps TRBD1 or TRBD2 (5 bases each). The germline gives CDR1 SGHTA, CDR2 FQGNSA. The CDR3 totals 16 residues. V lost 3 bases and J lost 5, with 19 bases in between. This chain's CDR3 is CASSFGTAGWGETQYF. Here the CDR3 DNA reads TGTGCCAGCAGCTTTGGGACCGCAGGCTGGGGTGAGACCCAGTACTTC.

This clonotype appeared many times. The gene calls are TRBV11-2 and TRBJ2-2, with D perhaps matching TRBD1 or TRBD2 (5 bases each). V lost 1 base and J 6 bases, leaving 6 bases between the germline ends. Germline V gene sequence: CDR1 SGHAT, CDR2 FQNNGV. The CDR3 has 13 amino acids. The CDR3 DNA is TGTGCCAGCAGCTTAGGGGACGCCGGGGAGCTGTTTTTT. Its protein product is CASSLGDAGELFF.

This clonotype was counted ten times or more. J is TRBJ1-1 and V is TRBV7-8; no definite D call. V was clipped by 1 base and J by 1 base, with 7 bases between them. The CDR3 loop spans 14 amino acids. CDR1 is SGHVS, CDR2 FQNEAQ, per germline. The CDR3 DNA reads TGTGCCAGCAGCTTAGTTAACGGGAACACTGAAGCTTTCTTT. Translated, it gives CASSLVNGNTEAFF.

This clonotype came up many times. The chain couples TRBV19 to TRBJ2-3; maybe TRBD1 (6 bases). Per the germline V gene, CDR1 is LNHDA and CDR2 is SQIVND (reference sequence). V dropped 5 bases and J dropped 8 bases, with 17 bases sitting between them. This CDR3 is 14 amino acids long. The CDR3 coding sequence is TGTGCCAGTAGTCCCGAACAGGGAACAACTACGCAGTATTTT. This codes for CASSPEQGTTTQYF.

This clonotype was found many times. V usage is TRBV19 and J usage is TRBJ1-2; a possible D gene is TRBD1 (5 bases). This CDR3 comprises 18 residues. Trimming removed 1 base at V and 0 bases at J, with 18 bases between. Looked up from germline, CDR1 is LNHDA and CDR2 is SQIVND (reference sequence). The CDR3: CASSIAGTELYANYGYTF. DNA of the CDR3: TGTGCCAGTAGTATAGCCGGGACCGAGCTATACGCTAACTATGGCTACACCTTC.

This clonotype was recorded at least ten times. The chain's CDR3 is CASSEGTGGIAKETQYF. CDR3 DNA: TGTGCCAGCAGTGAAGGGACAGGGGGCATCGCCAAAGAGACCCAGTACTTC. This chain links TRBV6-2 or TRBV6-3 with TRBJ2-5, with TRBD1 matching over 12 bases. J gave up 3 bases and V 5 bases, and 10 bases lay outside the gene matches. CDR1 is MNHEY, CDR2 SVGEGT, per germline. The CDR3 has 17 residues.

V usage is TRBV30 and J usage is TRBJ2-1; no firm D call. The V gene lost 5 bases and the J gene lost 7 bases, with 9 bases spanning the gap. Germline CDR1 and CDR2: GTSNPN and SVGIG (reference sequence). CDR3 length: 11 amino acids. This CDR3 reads CAWDRRNEQFF. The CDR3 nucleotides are TGTGCCTGGGACCGGCGAAATGAGCAGTTCTTC.

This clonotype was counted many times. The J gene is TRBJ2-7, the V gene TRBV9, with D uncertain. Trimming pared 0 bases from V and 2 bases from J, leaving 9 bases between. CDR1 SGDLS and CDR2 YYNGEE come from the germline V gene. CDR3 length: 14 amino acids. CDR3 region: CASSVEEGTYEQYF. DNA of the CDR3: TGTGCCAGCAGCGTAGAGGAAGGGACCTACGAGCAGTACTTC.

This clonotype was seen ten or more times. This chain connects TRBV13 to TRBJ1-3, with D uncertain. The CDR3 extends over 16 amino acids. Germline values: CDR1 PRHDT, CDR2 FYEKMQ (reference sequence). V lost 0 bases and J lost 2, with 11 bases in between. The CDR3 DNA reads TGTGCCAGCAGCTTAGGGGCAGGCAGGCCTGGAAACACCATATATTTT. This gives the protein CASSLGAGRPGNTIYF.

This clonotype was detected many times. The CDR3 loop reads CASSSQGLGAFF. DNA of the CDR3: TGTGCCAGCAGCTCACAGGGGTTGGGAGCTTTCTTT. This chain connects TRBV7-2 to TRBJ1-1; 7 nucleotides match TRBD1. This CDR3 has 12 residues. Germline V gene data show CDR1 as SGHTA and CDR2 as FQGNSA. The V gene end was trimmed by 4 bases and the J gene end by 10 bases; junction bases not matched to a gene: 6. Combining the CDR3 with reference TRBV7-2 and TRBJ1-1 gives the whole variable domain GAGVSQSPSNKVTEKGKDVELRCDPISGHTALYWYRQSLGQGLEFLIYFQGNSAPDKSGLPSDRFSAERTGGSVSTLTIQRTQQEDSAVYLCASSSQGLGAFFGQGTRLTVV.

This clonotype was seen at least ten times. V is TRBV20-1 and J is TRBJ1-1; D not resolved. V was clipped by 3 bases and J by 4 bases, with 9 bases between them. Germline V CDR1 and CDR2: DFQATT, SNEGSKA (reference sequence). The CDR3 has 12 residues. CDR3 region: CSARKQTTEAFF. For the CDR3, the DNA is TGCAGTGCTAGGAAGCAAACCACTGAAGCTTTCTTT.

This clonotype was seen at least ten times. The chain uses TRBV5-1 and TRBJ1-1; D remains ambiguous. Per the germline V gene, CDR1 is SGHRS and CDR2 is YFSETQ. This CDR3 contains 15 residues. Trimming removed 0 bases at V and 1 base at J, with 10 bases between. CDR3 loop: CASSLDRPKNTEAFF. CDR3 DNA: TGCGCCAGCAGCTTGGATCGTCCTAAGAACACTGAAGCTTTCTTT.

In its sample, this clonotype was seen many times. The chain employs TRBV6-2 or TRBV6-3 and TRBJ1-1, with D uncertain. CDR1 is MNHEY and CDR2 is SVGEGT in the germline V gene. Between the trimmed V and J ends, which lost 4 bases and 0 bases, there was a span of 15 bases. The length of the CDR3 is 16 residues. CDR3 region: CASSSKNFAVNTEAFF. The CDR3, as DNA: TGTGCCAGCAGTTCCAAAAATTTTGCTGTGAACACTGAAGCTTTCTTT.

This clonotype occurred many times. CDR3 sequence (DNA): TGTGCCAGCAGCGTAGGGGCCCTGTCGGTTAACACTGAAGCTTTCTTT. Protein product: CASSVGALSVNTEAFF. The rearrangement uses TRBV9 and TRBJ1-1; no firm D call. Germline CDR1 SGDLS, CDR2 YYNGEE. The CDR3 sequence is 16 residues long. Deletions cut 0 bases from V and 2 bases from J, with 14 bases between.

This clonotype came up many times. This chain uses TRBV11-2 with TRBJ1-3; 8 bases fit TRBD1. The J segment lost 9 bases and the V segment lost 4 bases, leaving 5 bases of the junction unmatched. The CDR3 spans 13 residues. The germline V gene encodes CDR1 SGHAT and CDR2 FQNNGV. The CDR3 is CASSSTGVGTIYF. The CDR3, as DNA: TGTGCCAGCAGCTCGACAGGGGTAGGCACCATATATTTT.